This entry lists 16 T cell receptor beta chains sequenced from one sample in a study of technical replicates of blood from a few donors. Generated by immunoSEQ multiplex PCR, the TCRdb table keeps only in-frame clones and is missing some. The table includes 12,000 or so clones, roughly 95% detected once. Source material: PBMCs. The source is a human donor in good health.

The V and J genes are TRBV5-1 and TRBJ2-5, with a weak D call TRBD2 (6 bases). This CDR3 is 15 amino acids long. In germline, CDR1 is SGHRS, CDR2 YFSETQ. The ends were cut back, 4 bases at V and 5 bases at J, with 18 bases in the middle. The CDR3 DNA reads TGCGCCAGCAGCACCGCCGGGAGCGGAAGGGAGACCCAGTACTTC. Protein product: CASSTAGSGRETQYF.

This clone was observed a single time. As DNA, the CDR3 is TGTGCCAGCAGCACCGGGACTAGCGGGGGTTACGAGCAGTACTTC. It yields the protein CASSTGTSGGYEQYF. The chain is built from TRBV7-9 and TRBJ2-7, with 14 positions matching TRBD2. The CDR3 length is 15 residues. V lost 5 bases and J lost 4; bases outside the gene matches: 4. Germline-derived CDR1 and CDR2 are SEHNR and FQNEAQ (reference sequence).

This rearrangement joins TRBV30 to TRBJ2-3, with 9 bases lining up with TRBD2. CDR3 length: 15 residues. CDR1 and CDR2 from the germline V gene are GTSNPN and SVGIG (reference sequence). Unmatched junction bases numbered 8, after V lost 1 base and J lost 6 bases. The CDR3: CAWSGLAGVLDTQYF. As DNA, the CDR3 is TGTGCCTGGAGTGGGTTAGCGGGAGTTTTGGATACGCAGTATTTT. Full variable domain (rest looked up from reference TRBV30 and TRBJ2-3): SQTIHQWPATLVQPVGSPLSLECTVEGTSNPNLYWYRQAAGRGLQLLFYSVGIGQISSEVPQNLSASRPQDRQFILSSKKLLLSDSGFYLCAWSGLAGVLDTQYFGPGTRLTVL.

CDR3 in amino acids: CASSFKGAGELFF. CDR3 in DNA: TGTGCCAGCAGCTTTAAGGGGGCCGGGGAGCTGTTTTTT. The V call is TRBV7-2, the J call TRBJ2-2, with D tentatively TRBD1 (6 bases). CDR1 is SGHTA and CDR2 is FQGNSA in the germline V gene. This CDR3 contains 13 residues. Trimming stripped 3 bases from V and 6 bases from J, with 8 bases between.

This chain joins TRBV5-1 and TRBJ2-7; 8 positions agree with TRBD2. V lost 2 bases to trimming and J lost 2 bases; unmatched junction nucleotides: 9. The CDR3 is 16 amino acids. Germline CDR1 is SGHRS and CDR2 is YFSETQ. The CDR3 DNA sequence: TGCGCCAGCAGCTTTTCCGGGAGGGCCACTCCCTACGAGCAGTACTTC. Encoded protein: CASSFSGRATPYEQYF.

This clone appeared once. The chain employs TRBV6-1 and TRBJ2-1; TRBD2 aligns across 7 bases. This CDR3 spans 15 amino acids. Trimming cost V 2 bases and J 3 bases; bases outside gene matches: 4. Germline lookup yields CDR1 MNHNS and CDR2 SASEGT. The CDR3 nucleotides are TGTGCCAGCAGTGAACTAGCGGAGAGCTACAATGAGCAGTTCTTC. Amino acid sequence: CASSELAESYNEQFF.

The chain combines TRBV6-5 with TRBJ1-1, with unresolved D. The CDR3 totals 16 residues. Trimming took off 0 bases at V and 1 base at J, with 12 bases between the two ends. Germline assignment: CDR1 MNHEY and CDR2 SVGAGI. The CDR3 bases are TGTGCCAGCAGTTACTCGTCAGGACTAGAGAACACTGAAGCTTTCTTT. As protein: CASSYSSGLENTEAFF.

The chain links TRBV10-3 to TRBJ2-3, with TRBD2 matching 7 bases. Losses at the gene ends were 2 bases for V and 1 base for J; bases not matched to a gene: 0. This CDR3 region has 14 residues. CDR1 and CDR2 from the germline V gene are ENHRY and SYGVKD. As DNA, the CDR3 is TGTGCCATCAGTGAGACTAGCGGCACAGATACGCAGTATTTT. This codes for CAISETSGTDTQYF.

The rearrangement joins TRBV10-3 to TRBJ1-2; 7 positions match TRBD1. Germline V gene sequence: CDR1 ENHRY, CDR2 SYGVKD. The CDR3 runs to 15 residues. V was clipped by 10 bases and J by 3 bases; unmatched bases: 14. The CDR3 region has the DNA TGTGCCACTTCCAATTCACAGGGGTCCCACTATGGCTACACCTTC. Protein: CATSNSQGSHYGYTF.

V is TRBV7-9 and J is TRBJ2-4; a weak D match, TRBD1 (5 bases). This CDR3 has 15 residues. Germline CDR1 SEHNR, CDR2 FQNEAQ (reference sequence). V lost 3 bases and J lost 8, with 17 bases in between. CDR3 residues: CASSFVQGATDIQYF. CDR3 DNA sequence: TGTGCCAGCAGCTTTGTACAAGGGGCGACAGACATTCAGTACTTC. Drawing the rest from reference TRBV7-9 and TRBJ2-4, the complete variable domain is DTGVSQNPRHKITKRGQNVTFRCDPISEHNRLYWYRQTLGQGPEFLTYFQNEAQLEKSRLLSDRFSAERPKGSFSTLEIQRTEQGDSAMYLCASSFVQGATDIQYFGAGTRLSVL.

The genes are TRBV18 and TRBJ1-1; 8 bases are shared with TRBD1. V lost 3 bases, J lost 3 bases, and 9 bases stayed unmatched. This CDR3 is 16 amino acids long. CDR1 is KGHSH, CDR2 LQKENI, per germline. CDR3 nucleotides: TGTGCCAGCTCACCCCAACAGGGGGAGTTGGACACTGAAGCTTTCTTT. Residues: CASSPQQGELDTEAFF. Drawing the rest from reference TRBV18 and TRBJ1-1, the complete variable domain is NAGVMQNPRHLVRRRGQEARLRCSPMKGHSHVYWYRQLPEEGLKFMVYLQKENIIDESGMPKERFSAEFPKEGPSILRIQQVVRGDSAAYFCASSPQQGELDTEAFFGQGTRLTVV.

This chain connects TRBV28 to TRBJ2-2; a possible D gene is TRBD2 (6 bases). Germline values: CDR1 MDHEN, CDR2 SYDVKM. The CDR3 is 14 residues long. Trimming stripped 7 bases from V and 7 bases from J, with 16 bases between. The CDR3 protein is CASTNRRVGGELFF. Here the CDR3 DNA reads TGTGCCAGCACAAATAGGAGGGTGGGCGGGGAGCTGTTTTTT.

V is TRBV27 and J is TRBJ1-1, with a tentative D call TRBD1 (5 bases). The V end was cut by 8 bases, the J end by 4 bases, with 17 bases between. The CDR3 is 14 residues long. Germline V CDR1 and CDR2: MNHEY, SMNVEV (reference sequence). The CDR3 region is CASGSGRPVTEAFF. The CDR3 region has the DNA TGTGCCAGCGGCTCAGGGAGGCCGGTCACTGAAGCTTTCTTT.

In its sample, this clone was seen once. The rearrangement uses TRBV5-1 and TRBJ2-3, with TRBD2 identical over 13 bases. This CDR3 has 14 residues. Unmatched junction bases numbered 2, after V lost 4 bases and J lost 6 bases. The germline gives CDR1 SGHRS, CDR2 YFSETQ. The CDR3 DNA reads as TGCGCCAGCAGCCCACTAGCGGGGGGGGATACGCAGTATTTT. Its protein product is CASSPLAGGDTQYF.

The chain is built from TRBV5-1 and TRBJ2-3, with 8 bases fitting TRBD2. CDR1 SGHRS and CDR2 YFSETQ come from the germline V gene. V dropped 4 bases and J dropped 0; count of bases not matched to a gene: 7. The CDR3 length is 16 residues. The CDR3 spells CASSTPLAGSTDTQYF. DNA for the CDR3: TGCGCCAGCAGCACCCCCCTAGCGGGCAGCACAGATACGCAGTATTTT.

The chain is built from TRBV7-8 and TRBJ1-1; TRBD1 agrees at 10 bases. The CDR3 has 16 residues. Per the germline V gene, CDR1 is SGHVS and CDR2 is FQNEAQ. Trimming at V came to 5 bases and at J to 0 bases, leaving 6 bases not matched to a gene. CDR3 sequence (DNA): TGTGCCAGCAGCATACGACAGGGGGCGATGAACACTGAAGCTTTCTTT. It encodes CASSIRQGAMNTEAFF.